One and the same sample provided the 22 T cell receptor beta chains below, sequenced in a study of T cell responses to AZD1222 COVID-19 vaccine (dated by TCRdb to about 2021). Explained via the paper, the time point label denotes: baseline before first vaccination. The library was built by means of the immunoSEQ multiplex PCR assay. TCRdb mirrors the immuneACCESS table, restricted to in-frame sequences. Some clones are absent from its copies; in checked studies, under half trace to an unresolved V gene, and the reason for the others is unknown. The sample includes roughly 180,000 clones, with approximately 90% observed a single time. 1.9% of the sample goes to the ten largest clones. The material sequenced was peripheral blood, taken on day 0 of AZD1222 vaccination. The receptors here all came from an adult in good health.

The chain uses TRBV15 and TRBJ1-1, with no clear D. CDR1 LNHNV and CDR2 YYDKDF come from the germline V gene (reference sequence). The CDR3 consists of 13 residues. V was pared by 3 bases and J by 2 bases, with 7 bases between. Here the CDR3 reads CATSRDLNTEAFF. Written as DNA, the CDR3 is TGTGCCACCAGCAGGGACCTAAACACTGAAGCTTTCTTT.

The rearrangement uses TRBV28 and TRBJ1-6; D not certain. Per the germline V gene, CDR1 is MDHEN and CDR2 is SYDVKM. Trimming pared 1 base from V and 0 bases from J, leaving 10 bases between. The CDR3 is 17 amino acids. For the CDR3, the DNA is TGTGCCAGCAGTTTATATACCGCGAGCTCCTATAATTCACCCCTCCACTTT. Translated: CASSLYTASSYNSPLHF.

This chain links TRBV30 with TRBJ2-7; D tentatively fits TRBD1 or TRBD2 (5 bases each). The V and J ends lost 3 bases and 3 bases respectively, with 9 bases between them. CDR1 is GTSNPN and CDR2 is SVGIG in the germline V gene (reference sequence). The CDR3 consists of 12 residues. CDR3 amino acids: CAWSEGRYEQYF. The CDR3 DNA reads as TGTGCCTGGAGCGAGGGACGCTACGAGCAGTACTTC.

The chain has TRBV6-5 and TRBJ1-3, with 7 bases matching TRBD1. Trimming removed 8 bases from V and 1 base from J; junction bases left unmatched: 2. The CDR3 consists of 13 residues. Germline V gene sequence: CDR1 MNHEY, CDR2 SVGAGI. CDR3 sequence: CASARGSGNTIYF. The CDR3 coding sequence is TGTGCCAGCGCCAGGGGGTCTGGAAACACCATATATTTT.

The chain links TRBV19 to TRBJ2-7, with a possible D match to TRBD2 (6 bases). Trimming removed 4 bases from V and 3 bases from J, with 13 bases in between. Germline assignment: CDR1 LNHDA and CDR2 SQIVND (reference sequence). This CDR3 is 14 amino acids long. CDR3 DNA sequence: TGTGCCAGTAGTAGGGACTCGAAGGACTACGAGCAGTACTTC. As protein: CASSRDSKDYEQYF.

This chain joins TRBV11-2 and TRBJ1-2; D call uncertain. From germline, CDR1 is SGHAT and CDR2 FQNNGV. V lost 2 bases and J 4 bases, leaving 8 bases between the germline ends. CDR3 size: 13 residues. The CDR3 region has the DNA TGTGCCAGCAGCTTAACCGGTTCCTATGGCTACACCTTC. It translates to CASSLTGSYGYTF.

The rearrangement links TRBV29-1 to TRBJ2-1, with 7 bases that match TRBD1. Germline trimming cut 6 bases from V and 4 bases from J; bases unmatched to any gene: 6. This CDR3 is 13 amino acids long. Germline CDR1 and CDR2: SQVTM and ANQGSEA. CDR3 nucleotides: TGCAGCGTGACCGGGACAGATTACAATGAGCAGTTCTTC. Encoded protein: CSVTGTDYNEQFF.

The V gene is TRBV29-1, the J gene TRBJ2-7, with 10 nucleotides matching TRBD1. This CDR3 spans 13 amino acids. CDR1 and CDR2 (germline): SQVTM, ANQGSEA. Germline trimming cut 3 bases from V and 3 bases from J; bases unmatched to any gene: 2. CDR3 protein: CSVERTGGYEQYF. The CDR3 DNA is TGCAGCGTTGAGCGGACAGGGGGCTACGAGCAGTACTTC.

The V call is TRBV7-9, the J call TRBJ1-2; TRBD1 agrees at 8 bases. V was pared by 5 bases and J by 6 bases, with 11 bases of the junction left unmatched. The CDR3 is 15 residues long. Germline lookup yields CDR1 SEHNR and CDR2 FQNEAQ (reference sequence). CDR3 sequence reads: CASSVSGQGADGYTF. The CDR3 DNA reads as TGTGCCAGCAGCGTTAGCGGGCAGGGGGCAGATGGCTACACCTTC.

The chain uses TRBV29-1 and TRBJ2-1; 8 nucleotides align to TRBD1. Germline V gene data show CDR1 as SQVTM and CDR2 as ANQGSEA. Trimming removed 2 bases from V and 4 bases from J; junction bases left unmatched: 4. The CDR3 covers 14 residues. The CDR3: CSVETGGKYNEQFF. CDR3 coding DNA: TGCAGCGTTGAAACAGGGGGGAAATACAATGAGCAGTTCTTC.

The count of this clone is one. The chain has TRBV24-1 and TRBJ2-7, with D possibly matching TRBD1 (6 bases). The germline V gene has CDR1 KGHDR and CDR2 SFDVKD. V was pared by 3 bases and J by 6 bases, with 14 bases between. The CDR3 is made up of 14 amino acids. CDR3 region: CATSDDSPGAEQYF. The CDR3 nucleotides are TGTGCCACCAGTGATGATAGCCCAGGGGCCGAGCAGTACTTC.

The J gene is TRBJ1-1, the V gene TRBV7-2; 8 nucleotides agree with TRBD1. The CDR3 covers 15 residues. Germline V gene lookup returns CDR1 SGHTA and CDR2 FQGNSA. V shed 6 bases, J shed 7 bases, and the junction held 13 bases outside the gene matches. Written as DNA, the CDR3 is TGTGCCAGCAGAATCAGCGGGACAGGCGAAAATGAAGCTTTCTTT. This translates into CASRISGTGENEAFF. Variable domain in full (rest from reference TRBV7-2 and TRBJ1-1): GAGVSQSPSNKVTEKGKDVELRCDPISGHTALYWYRQSLGQGLEFLIYFQGNSAPDKSGLPSDRFSAERTGGSVSTLTIQRTQQEDSAVYLCASRISGTGENEAFFGQGTRLTVV.

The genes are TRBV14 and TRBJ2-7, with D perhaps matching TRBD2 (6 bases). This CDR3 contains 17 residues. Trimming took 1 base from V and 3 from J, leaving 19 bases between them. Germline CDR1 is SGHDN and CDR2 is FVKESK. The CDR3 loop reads CASSQASSAKDFYEQYF. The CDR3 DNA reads TGTGCCAGCAGCCAAGCGTCTAGCGCCAAAGATTTCTACGAGCAGTACTTC.

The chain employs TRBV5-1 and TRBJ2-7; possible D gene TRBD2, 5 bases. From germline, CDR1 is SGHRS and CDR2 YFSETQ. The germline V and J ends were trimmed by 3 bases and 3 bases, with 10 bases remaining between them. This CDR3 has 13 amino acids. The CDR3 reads CASSSRTGYEQYF. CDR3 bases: TGCGCCAGCAGCTCCCGGACTGGCTACGAGCAGTACTTC.

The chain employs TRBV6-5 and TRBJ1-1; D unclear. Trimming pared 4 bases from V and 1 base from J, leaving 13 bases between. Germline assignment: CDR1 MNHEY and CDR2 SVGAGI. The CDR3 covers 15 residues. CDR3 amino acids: CASSFRLETNTEAFF. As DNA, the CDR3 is TGTGCCAGCAGTTTCCGCCTTGAAACGAACACTGAAGCTTTCTTT.

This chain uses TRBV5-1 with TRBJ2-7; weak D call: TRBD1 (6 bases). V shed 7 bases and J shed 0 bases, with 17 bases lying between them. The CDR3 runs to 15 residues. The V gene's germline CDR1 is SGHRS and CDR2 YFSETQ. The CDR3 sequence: CASRIVRDNSYEQYF. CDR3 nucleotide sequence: TGCGCCAGCCGGATAGTCCGGGACAACTCCTACGAGCAGTACTTC.

CDR3 sequence (DNA): TGCGCCAGCATCTACGGGACTAGCGGGAGGGCCGGAGAGACCCAGTACTTC. Amino acid sequence: CASIYGTSGRAGETQYF. This sequence joins TRBV5-1 and TRBJ2-5; 16 nucleotides align to TRBD2. The V and J ends lost 6 bases and 4 bases, in that order; junction bases with no gene match: 9. The CDR3 contains 17 residues. Germline assignment: CDR1 SGHRS and CDR2 YFSETQ.

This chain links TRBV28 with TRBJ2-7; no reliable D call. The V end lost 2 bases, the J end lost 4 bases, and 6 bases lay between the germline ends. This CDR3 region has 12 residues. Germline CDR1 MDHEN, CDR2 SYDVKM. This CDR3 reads CASSLIGYEQYF. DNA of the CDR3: TGTGCCAGCAGTTTAATAGGGTACGAGCAGTACTTC.

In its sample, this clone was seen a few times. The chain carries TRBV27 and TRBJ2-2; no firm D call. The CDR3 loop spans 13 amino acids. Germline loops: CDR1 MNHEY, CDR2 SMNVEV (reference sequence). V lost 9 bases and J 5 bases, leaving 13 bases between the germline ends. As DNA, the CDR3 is TGTGCCAGTCGTCTTATGGGAACCGGGGAGCTGTTTTTT. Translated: CASRLMGTGELFF.

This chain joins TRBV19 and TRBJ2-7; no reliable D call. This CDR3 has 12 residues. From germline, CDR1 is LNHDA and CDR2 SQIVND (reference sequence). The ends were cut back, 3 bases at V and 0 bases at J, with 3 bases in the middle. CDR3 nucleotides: TGTGCCAGTAGTATTGACTCCTACGAGCAGTACTTC. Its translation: CASSIDSYEQYF.

CDR3 region: CASSRGTASPNGYGYTF. In nucleotides, the CDR3 is TGTGCCAGCAGCCGAGGGACTGCGAGCCCGAATGGCTATGGCTACACCTTC. The chain uses TRBV6-6 and TRBJ1-2, with D perhaps matching TRBD1 (5 bases). The V gene lost 6 bases and the J gene lost 4 bases, with 24 bases spanning the gap. CDR1 is MNHNY and CDR2 is SVGAGI in the germline V gene (reference sequence). The CDR3 totals 17 residues.

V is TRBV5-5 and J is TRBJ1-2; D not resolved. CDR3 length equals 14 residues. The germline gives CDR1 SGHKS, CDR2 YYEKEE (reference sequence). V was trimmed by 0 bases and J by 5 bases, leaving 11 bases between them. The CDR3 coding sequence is TGTGCCAGCAGCTTGGCACAGAACAGATATGGCTACACCTTC. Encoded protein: CASSLAQNRYGYTF.